The 27 T cell receptor beta chains given below trace back to one sample, sequenced in a study of follicular helper T cells after annual influenza vaccination. Clones were sequenced by immunoSEQ multiplex PCR, and TCRdb holds only the in-frame ones, with some missing. Among around 4,300 clones listed, roughly 82% were seen once. This sample's time point: 2014-2015 season, 7 days after vaccination. The sample was CXCR5- memory CD4+ T cells sorted from blood, taken 7 days after influenza vaccination. The source is an adult who received the influenza vaccine.

J is TRBJ1-5 and V is TRBV15; a weak D match, TRBD1 (6 bases). Deletions cut 3 bases from V and 0 bases from J, with 12 bases between. CDR3 length equals 16 residues. Germline V CDR1 and CDR2: LNHNV, YYDKDF (reference sequence). In nucleotides, the CDR3 is TGTGCCACCAGCAGGGCAGGGGTCAATAGCAATCAGCCCCAGCATTTT. Its protein is CATSRAGVNSNQPQHF.

The rearrangement joins TRBV5-1 to TRBJ2-7; the D gene is possibly TRBD2 (6 bases). The CDR3 runs to 14 residues. With 0 bases removed from V and 3 bases from J, the gap between germline ends came to 10 bases. The germline V gene encodes CDR1 SGHRS and CDR2 YFSETQ. The CDR3, as DNA: TGCGCCAGCAGCTTGGACAGGAGGGTCTACGAGCAGTACTTC. Translating gives CASSLDRRVYEQYF.

This rearrangement joins TRBV10-3 to TRBJ1-2; tentative D call: TRBD1 (5 bases). Germline V gene sequence: CDR1 ENHRY, CDR2 SYGVKD. Trimming shortened V by 6 bases and J by 4 bases, and 12 bases separated the two germline ends. The CDR3 loop spans 13 amino acids. DNA of the CDR3: TGTGCCATCAGGGGGGTTGACCTCTATGGCTACACCTTC. This sequence encodes CAIRGVDLYGYTF.

This clone came up a few times. This sequence joins TRBV9 and TRBJ2-7; D is unclear. V was pared by 4 bases and J by 0 bases, with 11 bases between. This CDR3 is built from 14 residues. Per the germline V gene, CDR1 is SGDLS and CDR2 is YYNGEE. The CDR3 DNA sequence: TGTGCCAGCAGCACCGGGTCGGACTCCTACGAGCAGTACTTC. Protein: CASSTGSDSYEQYF. The full variable domain, in which reference TRBV9 and TRBJ2-7 provide the parts outside the CDR3, is DSGVTQTPKHLITATGQRVTLRCSPRSGDLSVYWYQQSLDQGLQFLIQYYNGEERAKGNILERFSAQQFPDLHSELNLSSLELGDSALYFCASSTGSDSYEQYFGPGTRLTVT.

The chain is built from TRBV5-1 and TRBJ1-3, with D maybe TRBD1 (6 bases). CDR1 and CDR2 from the germline V gene are SGHRS and YFSETQ. Trimming removed 4 bases at V and 3 bases at J, with 17 bases between. CDR3 size: 16 residues. DNA of the CDR3: TGCGCCAGCAGCACGACCCCCGGACAGATTGGAAACACCATATATTTT. This translates into CASSTTPGQIGNTIYF.

The J gene is TRBJ1-1, the V gene TRBV6-5, with TRBD1 as a possible D gene (5 bases). CDR1 is MNHEY and CDR2 is SVGAGI in the germline V gene. The CDR3 loop spans 12 amino acids. V lost 5 bases to trimming and J lost 10 bases, with 14 bases between them. The CDR3 DNA follows: TGTGCCAGCAGTGCCGATGGGAGGGGAGCTTTCTTT. Amino acids: CASSADGRGAFF.

In this sample, this clone turned up once. The V and J genes are TRBV19 and TRBJ1-4; D uncertain. Trimming shortened V by 6 bases and J by 5 bases, and 13 bases separated the two germline ends. The CDR3 extends over 14 amino acids. Germline V gene sequence: CDR1 LNHDA, CDR2 SQIVND (reference sequence). The CDR3 bases are TGTGCCAGTAGCCCCCACAGAAGGAATGAAAAACTGTTTTTT. This codes for CASSPHRRNEKLFF.

This rearrangement joins TRBV7-8 to TRBJ1-4; a weak D match, TRBD1 (5 bases). Trimming cost V 5 bases and J 5 bases, with 15 bases left between them. Germline-derived CDR1 and CDR2 are SGHVS and FQNEAQ. The CDR3 is made up of 15 amino acids. The CDR3 DNA sequence: TGTGCCAGCAGCCTGGTGTTGGGGCCCAATGAAAAACTGTTTTTT. It codes for CASSLVLGPNEKLFF. The full variable domain, completed using reference TRBV7-8 and TRBJ1-4, is GAGVSQSPRYKVAKRGQDVALRCDPISGHVSLFWYQQALGQGPEFLTYFQNEAQLDKSGLPSDRFFAERPEGSVSTLKIQRTQQEDSAVYLCASSLVLGPNEKLFFGSGTQLSVL.

The V call is TRBV19, the J call TRBJ2-2; possibly TRBD1 for D (5 bases). Germline V gives CDR1 LNHDA, CDR2 SQIVND (reference sequence). This CDR3 is built from 13 residues. Trimming took off 8 bases at V and 1 base at J, with 8 bases between the two ends. The CDR3 nucleotides are TGTGCCAGTTCAAGGGGGAACACCGGGGAGCTGTTTTTT. Its translation: CASSRGNTGELFF.

The V and J genes are TRBV5-4 and TRBJ2-1; 9 bases line up with TRBD2. The germline gives CDR1 SGHNT, CDR2 YYREEE (reference sequence). The CDR3 runs 14 residues. The junction had 5 bases not matched to a gene; V was cut back by 5 bases and J by 5 bases. The CDR3 nucleotides are TGTGCCAGCAGAGAAGGGACTAGCAACAATGAGCAGTTCTTC. This gives the protein CASREGTSNNEQFF.

J is TRBJ1-5 and V is TRBV30; D unclear. V lost 5 bases and J 4 bases, leaving 9 bases between the germline ends. In germline, CDR1 is GTSNPN, CDR2 SVGIG (reference sequence). This CDR3 has 12 residues. The CDR3 bases are TGTGCCTGGGCGGGGTGGAATCAGCCCCAGCATTTT. It specifies CAWAGWNQPQHF.

The genes are TRBV5-1 and TRBJ1-6; D remains ambiguous. Germline V gene data show CDR1 as SGHRS and CDR2 as YFSETQ. V lost 0 bases and J lost 8, with 3 bases in between. The CDR3 extends over 12 amino acids. CDR3 sequence: CASSLDHSPLHF. The CDR3 DNA sequence: TGCGCCAGCAGCTTGGATCATTCACCCCTCCACTTT. Filled out from reference TRBV5-1 and TRBJ1-6, the complete variable domain reads KAGVTQTPRYLIKTRGQQVTLSCSPISGHRSVSWYQQTPGQGLQFLFEYFSETQRNKGNFPGRFSGRQFSNSRSEMNVSTLELGDSALYLCASSLDHSPLHFGNGTRLTVT.

This clone was recorded only once. CDR3 bases: TGTGCCAGCAGCCAATCCAGGGGGAGCACAGATACGCAGTATTTT. Protein sequence: CASSQSRGSTDTQYF. The chain has TRBV4-2 and TRBJ2-3; 7 nucleotides match TRBD1. V lost 2 bases and J lost 0; bases outside the gene matches: 2. This CDR3 has 15 amino acids. Germline V gene lookup returns CDR1 LGHNA and CDR2 YNFKEQ.

The rearrangement joins TRBV28 to TRBJ2-2; 12 bases match TRBD2. V was pared by 2 bases and J by 0 bases, with 7 bases of the junction left unmatched. Germline V lookup: CDR1 MDHEN, CDR2 SYDVKM. The CDR3 contains 19 residues. CDR3: CASSLRLLAGGTNTGELFF. Written as DNA, the CDR3 is TGTGCCAGCAGTTTACGCTTACTAGCGGGGGGCACGAACACCGGGGAGCTGTTTTTT.

This clone was seen more than once but under ten times. The chain has TRBV7-2 and TRBJ2-1; no clear D. Germline assignment: CDR1 SGHTA and CDR2 FQGNSA. Between the trimmed V and J ends, which lost 3 bases and 4 bases, there was a span of 1 base. This CDR3 has 11 amino acids. The CDR3 coding sequence is TGTGCCAGCAGCTTTTACAATGAGCAGTTCTTC. This codes for CASSFYNEQFF.

The chain is built from TRBV4-1 and TRBJ1-1; 10 bases align to TRBD1. Per the germline V gene, CDR1 is MGHRA and CDR2 is YSYEKL. The CDR3 has 14 residues. Unmatched junction bases numbered 4, after V lost 4 bases and J lost 5 bases. The CDR3 protein is CASSLTGGETEAFF. In DNA form, the CDR3 reads TGCGCCAGCAGCCTGACAGGGGGCGAGACTGAAGCTTTCTTT.

CDR3 amino acids: CASSLNPGGTEAFF. The CDR3, as DNA: TGTGCCAGCAGCTTAAATCCCGGGGGTACTGAAGCTTTCTTT. The rearrangement joins TRBV7-2 to TRBJ1-1; D possibly corresponds to TRBD1 (5 bases). The CDR3 covers 14 residues. Germline V lookup: CDR1 SGHTA, CDR2 FQGNSA. V was cut by 2 bases and J by 5 bases, with 12 bases left in between.

The chain has TRBV6-1 and TRBJ1-5; D remains unclear. Germline loops: CDR1 MNHNS, CDR2 SASEGT. CDR3 length equals 13 residues. The V end was cut by 6 bases, the J end by 5 bases, with 11 bases between. The CDR3 loop is CASRGSGDQPQHF. The CDR3 DNA follows: TGTGCCAGCAGAGGGAGTGGTGATCAGCCCCAGCATTTT.

The genes are TRBV19 and TRBJ1-5, with TRBD1 as a possible D gene (5 bases). Germline CDR1 reads LNHDA; CDR2 reads SQIVND (reference sequence). Between the trimmed V and J ends, which lost 7 bases and 2 bases, there was a span of 18 bases. The CDR3 is 16 residues long. Here the CDR3 DNA reads TGTGCCAGTAATCGGGACTCCCGGATGGGCAATCAGCCCCAGCATTTT. As protein: CASNRDSRMGNQPQHF. Combining the CDR3 with reference TRBV19 and TRBJ1-5 gives the whole variable domain DGGITQSPKYLFRKEGQNVTLSCEQNLNHDAMYWYRQDPGQGLRLIYYSQIVNDFQKGDIAEGYSVSREKKESFPLTVTSAQKNPTAFYLCASNRDSRMGNQPQHFGDGTRLSIL.

In nucleotides, the CDR3 is TGCGCCAGCAGCCAAGCCCTAGCGGGGGGCGGCTACACCGGGGAGCTGTTTTTT. This gives the protein CASSQALAGGGYTGELFF. The J gene is TRBJ2-2, the V gene TRBV4-3; 11 bases map to TRBD2. The CDR3 runs 18 residues. Trimming removed 1 base from V and 3 bases from J; junction bases left unmatched: 7. The germline gives CDR1 LGHNA, CDR2 YSLEER.

The gene calls are TRBV28 and TRBJ1-5; D unclear. Trimming took off 5 bases at V and 0 bases at J, with 11 bases between the two ends. Germline V gene data show CDR1 as MDHEN and CDR2 as SYDVKM. The CDR3 totals 15 residues. The CDR3 protein is CASSPRAASNQPQHF. For the CDR3, the DNA is TGTGCCAGCAGTCCTCGGGCGGCTAGCAATCAGCCCCAGCATTTT.

This clone turned up a few times. The chain couples TRBV2 to TRBJ1-6, with a tentative D call TRBD1 (6 bases). The CDR3 runs to 14 residues. Germline V gene lookup returns CDR1 SNHLY and CDR2 FYNNEI. V was cut by 7 bases and J by 0 bases, with 7 bases left in between. The CDR3 DNA sequence: TGTGCCAGCAAGGGGGTCTCCTATAATTCACCCCTCCACTTT. Translating gives CASKGVSYNSPLHF.

The chain's CDR3 is CASSMVVVGSDQPQHF. CDR3 sequence (DNA): TGTGCCAGTAGTATGGTAGTAGTCGGCTCAGATCAGCCCCAGCATTTT. The chain is built from TRBV19 and TRBJ1-5, with D unresolved. With 3 bases removed from V and 5 bases from J, the gap between germline ends came to 17 bases. Germline CDR1 LNHDA, CDR2 SQIVND (reference sequence). There are 16 residues in the CDR3.

The rearrangement joins TRBV19 to TRBJ1-6; TRBD1 agrees at 7 bases. Germline values: CDR1 LNHDA, CDR2 SQIVND (reference sequence). V gave up 6 bases and J gave up 9 bases; unmatched junction bases: 20. The CDR3 sequence is 18 residues long. CDR3 in amino acids: CASSRRPYAGTVPSPLHF. The CDR3 coding sequence is TGTGCCAGTAGCCGAAGACCCTACGCCGGGACAGTACCTTCACCCCTCCACTTT.

This clone has a single count. V is TRBV5-4 and J is TRBJ2-2; 14 bases line up with TRBD2. With V trimmed by 4 bases and J by 6 bases, 2 bases remained unmatched. CDR3 length: 15 residues. Per the germline V gene, CDR1 is SGHNT and CDR2 is YYREEE (reference sequence). Here the CDR3 reads CASSATSGGAGELFF. The CDR3 nucleotides read TGTGCCAGCAGCGCGACTAGCGGGGGGGCCGGGGAGCTGTTTTTT.

This chain connects TRBV6-1 to TRBJ1-1; perhaps TRBD1 as D (5 bases). This CDR3 comprises 14 residues. CDR1 is MNHNS and CDR2 is SASEGT in the germline V gene. V was cut by 5 bases and J by 2 bases, with 12 bases left in between. CDR3 protein: CASSRDVRNTEAFF. The CDR3 region has the DNA TGTGCCAGCAGTCGGGACGTAAGAAACACTGAAGCTTTCTTT.

The rearrangement joins TRBV9 to TRBJ2-2, with 10 bases that match TRBD1. The CDR3 length is 16 residues. The trim removed 4 bases at V and 7 bases at J, leaving 10 bases unmatched. Germline V CDR1 and CDR2: SGDLS, YYNGEE. CDR3 residues: CASSFQTGGGVGELFF. Here the CDR3 DNA reads TGTGCCAGCAGCTTTCAGACAGGGGGCGGTGTCGGGGAGCTGTTTTTT.